The entry that follows covers one TCR beta chain sequence. Its antigen is unknown. The data derive from a study of cytomegalovirus exposure and HLA in healthy donors. It was with 60 Vbeta and 13 Jbeta primers that the PCR ran. Generated by immunoSEQ multiplex PCR, the TCRdb table keeps only in-frame clones and is missing some. The repertoire holds 70,000 to 100,000 clones, about 80% seen once, with about a third in the top ten. Study findings and constraints: It was shown in a later analysis that HLA-associated TCR beta chains were more clonally expanded than other, equally common chains. Researchers counted approximately 160 TCR beta chains as cytomegalovirus-associated. Presence/absence analyses rested on an assumption that sequencing depth was roughly uniform across donors. The authors reported that TCR beta sequences could predict HLA-A and HLA-B alleles. These predictions were accurate for most subjects in the first cohort.

The CDR3 loop spans 15 amino acids. The germline gives CDR1 SGHNT, CDR2 YYREEE (reference sequence). The V end was cut by 0 bases, the J end by 15 bases, with 22 bases between. The receptor was derived from a man over 45 in good health and CMV-seropositive. What was sequenced was PBMCs. The V and J genes are TRBV5-4 and TRBJ2-1; a weak D match, TRBD2 (5 bases). The DNA for the CDR3 is TGTGCCAGCAGCTTGGACCCCTCACCCCGGGATGATCTGTTCTTC. This sequence encodes CASSLDPSPRDDLFF. Variable domain in full (rest from reference TRBV5-4 and TRBJ2-1): ETGVTQSPTHLIKTRGQQVTLRCSSQSGHNTVSWYQQALGQGPQFIFQYYREEENGRGNFPPRFSGLQFPNYSSELNVNALELDDSALYLCASSLDPSPRDDLFFGPGTRLTVL.